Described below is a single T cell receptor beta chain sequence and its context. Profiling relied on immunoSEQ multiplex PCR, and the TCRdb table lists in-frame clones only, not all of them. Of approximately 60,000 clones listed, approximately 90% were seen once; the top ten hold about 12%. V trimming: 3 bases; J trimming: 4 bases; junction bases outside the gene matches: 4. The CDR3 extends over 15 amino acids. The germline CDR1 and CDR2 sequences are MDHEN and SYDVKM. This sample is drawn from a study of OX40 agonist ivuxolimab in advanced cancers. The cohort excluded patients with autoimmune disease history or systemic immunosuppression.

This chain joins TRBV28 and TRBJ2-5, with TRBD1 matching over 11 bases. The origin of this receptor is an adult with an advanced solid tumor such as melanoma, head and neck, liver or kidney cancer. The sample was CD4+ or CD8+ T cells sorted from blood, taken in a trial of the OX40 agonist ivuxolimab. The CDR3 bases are TGTGCCAGCAGTTTTGGACAGGGGGCTGGAGAGACCCAGTACTTC. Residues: CASSFGQGAGETQYF.